This T cell receptor beta chain originates from a study of shared clonotypes between healthy human individuals. The germline CDR1 and CDR2 sequences are LGHNA and YSLEER. Trimming removed 2 bases at V and 6 bases at J, with 14 bases between. The length of the CDR3 is 15 residues. Sorted-subset replicate PCRs used 200 ng of genomic DNA. This amount corresponded to tens of thousands of T cell genomes. The table came from immunoSEQ multiplex PCR; TCRdb's copy has only in-frame clones and leaves some out. Of some 2,000,000 clones in the sample, 95% were seen once. The sample was naive CD4+ T cells sorted from blood. Noted subset: CD45RA+ positively selected. V usage is TRBV4-3 and J usage is TRBJ2-1; possibly TRBD1 for D (6 bases). This sequence originates from a man in his late teens or twenties in good health. CDR3 DNA sequence: TGCGCCAGCAGCCAAAGGACAGCCTGGCCCAATGAGCAGTTCTTC. Encoded protein: CASSQRTAWPNEQFF.